This T cell receptor (beta chain) stems from a study of PD-1 blockade in classical Hodgkin lymphoma. The protocol was immunoSEQ multiplex PCR, while the TCRdb copy is restricted to in-frame clones and leaves out a portion. The table shows under 70,000 clones, with 88% occurring only once. Each of the patients experienced relapse following autologous stem cell transplantation, and their brentuximab vedotin exposure differed. Trimming shortened V by 6 bases and J by 2 bases, and 19 bases separated the two germline ends. The CDR3 spans 17 residues. Germline-derived CDR1 and CDR2 are PRHDT and FYEKMQ (reference sequence).

The J gene is TRBJ1-4, the V gene TRBV13; the D gene is possibly TRBD1 (5 bases). This TCR was sampled from a human donor with classical Hodgkin lymphoma. Sequences were derived from peripheral blood mononuclear cells (PBMCs), sampled at baseline. CDR3 loop: CASRHLGDCVTNEKLFF. The CDR3, as DNA: TGTGCCAGCAGGCATCTGGGGGATTGTGTGACTAATGAAAAACTGTTTTTT.